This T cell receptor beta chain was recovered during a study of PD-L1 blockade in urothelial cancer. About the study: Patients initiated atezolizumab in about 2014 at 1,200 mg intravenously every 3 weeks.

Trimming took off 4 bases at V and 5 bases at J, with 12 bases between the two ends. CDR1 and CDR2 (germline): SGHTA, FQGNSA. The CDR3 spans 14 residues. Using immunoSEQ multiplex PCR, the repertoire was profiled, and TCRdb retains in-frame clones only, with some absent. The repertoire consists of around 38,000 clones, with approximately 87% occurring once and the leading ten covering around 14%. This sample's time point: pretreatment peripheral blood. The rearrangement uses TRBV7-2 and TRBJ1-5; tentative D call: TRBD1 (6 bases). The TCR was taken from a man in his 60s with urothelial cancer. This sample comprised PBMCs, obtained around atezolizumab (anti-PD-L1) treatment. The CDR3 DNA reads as TGTGCCAGCAGCTCGGACAGCTCTTATCAGCCCCAGCATTTT. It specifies CASSSDSSYQPQHF.